Listed here are 10 T cell receptor beta chains from one sample, sequenced in a study of human T cells and chemical hapten exposure. TCRdb passed the RACE reads through MiXCR, listing each CDR3 protein once. The table lists about 350,000 distinct CDR3 sequences, nearly 6.5% of them singletons, with around 5.6% in the top ten. Stated time point: patch test 2, 6 weeks after DPC sensitization. The treatment was: therapeutic diphenylcyclopropenone sensitization with weekly scalp DPC. Sequencing used whole blood, obtained in connection with sensitization to the hapten diphenylcyclopropenone (DPC). All receptors come from a woman aged 18-29 years with alopecia areata. Some clones in this sample may be carry-over from other donors' samples.

The rearrangement uses TRBV6-5 and TRBJ2-7; D possibly matches TRBD1 or TRBD2 (5 bases each). The germline CDR1 and CDR2 sequences are MNHEY and SVGAGI. The CDR3 extends over 14 amino acids. Deletions cut 6 bases from V and 6 bases from J, with 18 bases between. Here the CDR3 reads CASRRGQGATEQYF. The CDR3 DNA reads as TGTGCCAGCAGAAGGGGTCAGGGAGCGACCGAGCAGTACTTC.

The chain recombines TRBV12-3 or TRBV12-4 with TRBJ2-1, with D possibly matching TRBD2 (5 bases). CDR3 length: 12 residues. Trimming shortened V by 6 bases and J by 6 bases, and 9 bases separated the two germline ends. This chain's CDR3 is CASSPGINEQFF. The CDR3 nucleotides are TGTGCCAGCAGCCCCGGGATCAATGAGCAGTTCTTC.

The chain carries TRBV4-1 and TRBJ2-1; D is undetermined. CDR1 is MGHRA and CDR2 is YSYEKL in the germline V gene. The CDR3 has 12 residues. Trimming left V 3 bases short and J 10 bases short, with 10 bases between. CDR3 DNA: TGCGCCAGCAGCCAGCCTCTAGGGGAGCAGTTCTTC. Translated: CASSQPLGEQFF.

This clonotype was seen repeatedly, ten times or more. The chain employs TRBV4-3 and TRBJ2-4, with 8 bases aligning to TRBD2. Germline assignment: CDR1 LGHNA and CDR2 YSLEER. After removal of 0 bases from V and 3 bases from J, the junction contained 7 bases not matched to a gene. This CDR3 is built from 17 residues. DNA for the CDR3: TGCGCCAGCAGCCAAGATCTAAAGCGGGGGTACAAAAACATTCAGTACTTC. As protein: CASSQDLKRGYKNIQYF.

In this sample, this clonotype turned up many times. The V and J genes are TRBV7-9 and TRBJ1-1, with unresolved D. The CDR3 loop spans 12 amino acids. Per germline, CDR1 SEHNR and CDR2 FQNEAQ (reference sequence). V dropped 5 bases and J dropped 6 bases, with 10 bases sitting between them. CDR3 region: CASSIYNAEAFF. In nucleotides, the CDR3 is TGTGCCAGCAGCATATACAACGCTGAAGCTTTCTTT.

Ten or more counts support this clonotype. The rearrangement joins TRBV29-1 to TRBJ2-7; 8 positions agree with TRBD1. Looked up from germline, CDR1 is SQVTM and CDR2 is ANQGSEA. V lost 7 bases and J lost 3; bases outside the gene matches: 11. The CDR3 runs to 14 residues. Here the CDR3 DNA reads TGCAGCGCTGCGTCTCAGGGGGCGAACTACGAGCAGTACTTC. Translating it yields CSAASQGANYEQYF.

The sample holds a few counts of this clonotype. The chain links TRBV25-1 to TRBJ1-4; the match to TRBD1 covers 8 bases. Germline-derived CDR1 and CDR2 are MGHDK and SYGVNS. V shed 2 bases, J shed 8 bases, and the junction held 4 bases outside the gene matches. This CDR3 has 14 amino acids. As DNA, the CDR3 is TGTGCCAGCAGTGAACCCGGGACAGGAGAAAAACTGTTTTTT. This translates into CASSEPGTGEKLFF.

This clonotype was seen at least ten times. The rearrangement uses TRBV13 and TRBJ2-3; maybe TRBD1 (6 bases). CDR3 length: 13 residues. The germline V and J ends were trimmed by 6 bases and 2 bases, with 9 bases remaining between them. Germline CDR1 PRHDT, CDR2 FYEKMQ (reference sequence). The CDR3 DNA reads TGTGCCAGCAGTCGGGACAACACAGATACGCAGTATTTT. It encodes CASSRDNTDTQYF. Looking up the rest from reference TRBV13 and TRBJ2-3 gives the full variable domain: AAGVIQSPRHLIKEKRETATLKCYPIPRHDTVYWYQQGPGQDPQFLISFYEKMQSDKGSIPDRFSAQQFSDYHSELNMSSLELGDSALYFCASSRDNTDTQYFGPGTRLTVL.

This clonotype has a handful of counts. The chain uses TRBV3-1 and TRBJ2-5; 11 bases agree with TRBD2. V trimming: 4 bases; J trimming: 1 base; junction bases outside the gene matches: 2. The germline gives CDR1 LGHDT, CDR2 YNNKEL (reference sequence). The CDR3 is made up of 15 amino acids. CDR3 amino acids: CASSRTSGSQETQYF. The CDR3 DNA reads TGTGCCAGCAGCCGGACTAGCGGGTCCCAAGAGACCCAGTACTTC.

This clonotype has at least ten counts. The V and J genes are TRBV3-1 and TRBJ2-3, with D possibly TRBD1 on 6 matching bases. This CDR3 contains 12 residues. Germline assignment: CDR1 LGHDT and CDR2 YNNKEL (reference sequence). Between the trimmed V and J ends, which lost 4 bases and 5 bases, there was a span of 7 bases. The CDR3 loop reads CASSPQGDTQYF. The DNA of the CDR3 is TGTGCCAGCAGCCCACAGGGAGATACGCAGTATTTT.